Below, 32 T cell receptor beta chains from the same sample are listed, as sequenced in a study of T cells in Graves' hyperthyroidism and ophthalmopathy. Amplification yielded TCR beta CDR3 regions, with RNA transcripts as the source. First-round RT-PCR with HTBI primers amplified the TCR CDR3 region. From the multiplex PCR reads, TCRdb called clonotypes with MiXCR, one entry per CDR3 protein. The data show a few hundred thousand distinct CDR3 sequences, approximately 15% seen once. Sequenced input: blood. The receptor set was obtained from a woman aged 18-29 years with Graves' hyperthyroidism that later progressed to Graves' ophthalmopathy.

The table lists this clonotype with many counts. The gene calls are TRBV28 and TRBJ2-1; tentatively, D is TRBD2 (6 bases). The CDR3 consists of 15 residues. The V and J ends lost 6 bases and 9 bases respectively, with 21 bases between them. Germline loops: CDR1 MDHEN, CDR2 SYDVKM. CDR3 sequence: CASSSLRGWITEQFF. The CDR3 nucleotides are TGTGCCAGCAGCTCCTTACGGGGGTGGATCACTGAGCAGTTCTTC.

This clonotype has at least ten counts. The chain links TRBV28 to TRBJ2-6, with D hard to call. V lost 7 bases, J lost 0 bases, and 10 bases lay in between. Germline values: CDR1 MDHEN, CDR2 SYDVKM. The CDR3 extends over 15 amino acids. The CDR3 reads CASKTRTSGANVLTF. CDR3 sequence (DNA): TGTGCCAGCAAGACAAGGACCTCTGGGGCCAACGTCCTGACTTTC.

This clonotype was counted a few times. The gene calls are TRBV19 and TRBJ2-3, with 8 bases identical to TRBD1. The CDR3 length is 14 residues. Germline V lookup: CDR1 LNHDA, CDR2 SQIVND (reference sequence). Losses at the gene ends were 7 bases for V and 2 bases for J; bases not matched to a gene: 5. DNA of the CDR3: TGTGCCAGTAACCGGGACAGGCTCACAGATACGCAGTATTTT. Protein sequence: CASNRDRLTDTQYF.

This clonotype has a handful of counts. The CDR3 region has the DNA TGTGCCAGCAGTTTAAATATGTGGGCAGGGGGCGGCGGGGAGCTGTTTTTT. Translating gives CASSLNMWAGGGGELFF. The V gene is TRBV27, the J gene TRBJ2-2; 8 bases fit TRBD1. CDR3 length: 17 amino acids. Looked up from germline, CDR1 is MNHEY and CDR2 is SMNVEV (reference sequence). V trimming: 2 bases; J trimming: 7 bases; junction bases outside the gene matches: 12.

This clonotype was counted ten times or more. The genes are TRBV7-9 and TRBJ2-2, with a possible D match to TRBD2 (6 bases). The CDR3 covers 16 residues. Germline loops: CDR1 SEHNR, CDR2 FQNEAQ (reference sequence). V lost 3 bases and J 7 bases, leaving 18 bases between the germline ends. CDR3 sequence reads: CASSLARGMPNGELFF. CDR3 sequence (DNA): TGTGCCAGCAGCTTGGCGCGCGGGATGCCCAACGGGGAGCTGTTTTTT.

The chain is built from TRBV6-1 and TRBJ2-7, with D perhaps matching TRBD2 (6 bases). The CDR3 has 12 residues. The germline V gene encodes CDR1 MNHNS and CDR2 SASEGT. V was clipped by 6 bases and J by 3 bases, with 9 bases between them. The CDR3 protein is CASRQTSYEQYF. In DNA, the CDR3 is TGTGCCAGCAGGCAGACTAGCTACGAGCAGTACTTC.

In the case of this clonotype: A much larger clone sits a single nucleotide away, making a read error possible. J is TRBJ2-7 and V is TRBV18, with TRBD2 matching over 12 bases. The V gene's germline CDR1 is KGHSH and CDR2 LQKENI. The CDR3 runs to 17 residues. The CDR3 bases are TGTGCCAGCTCACCAAAGGGACTAGCGGGCGGGAACTACGAGCAGTGCTTC. Translated, it gives CASSPKGLAGGNYEQCF.

This clonotype showed up many times. The chain couples TRBV28 to TRBJ2-7; D is ambiguous. CDR3 length equals 15 residues. V dropped 5 bases and J dropped 2 bases, with 16 bases sitting between them. The germline V gene has CDR1 MDHEN and CDR2 SYDVKM. CDR3 in amino acids: CASSQSRHPTYEQYF. CDR3 bases: TGTGCCAGCAGTCAAAGTCGACACCCGACCTACGAGCAGTACTTC. The variable domain in full, completed from reference TRBV28 and TRBJ2-7, reads DVKVTQSSRYLVKRTGEKVFLECVQDMDHENMFWYRQDPGLGLRLIYFSYDVKMKEKGDIPEGYSVSREKKERFSLILESASTNQTSMYLCASSQSRHPTYEQYFGPGTRLTVT.

Ten or more counts support this clonotype. In nucleotides, the CDR3 is TGTGCCAGTAGTAGTACGCGGGTTCAGCCCCAGCATTTT. This codes for CASSSTRVQPQHF. J is TRBJ1-5 and V is TRBV19, with unresolved D. The CDR3 has 13 residues. The germline gives CDR1 LNHDA, CDR2 SQIVND (reference sequence). V was pared by 4 bases and J by 6 bases, with 10 bases between. The full variable domain, with the rest looked up from reference TRBV19 and TRBJ1-5, is DGGITQSPKYLFRKEGQNVTLSCEQNLNHDAMYWYRQDPGQGLRLIYYSQIVNDFQKGDIAEGYSVSREKKESFPLTVTSAQKNPTAFYLCASSSTRVQPQHFGDGTRLSIL.

The chain recombines TRBV25-1 with TRBJ2-7; 8 bases fit TRBD1. This CDR3 is built from 17 residues. V lost 5 bases, J lost 0 bases, and 12 bases stayed unmatched. Germline V gene data show CDR1 as MGHDK and CDR2 as SYGVNS. CDR3 DNA: TGTGCCAGCAGTCCACGGACAGGGTGGGGTGACTCCTACGAGCAGTACTTC. This sequence encodes CASSPRTGWGDSYEQYF.

This clonotype has a count of ten or more. The chain joins TRBV7-9 to TRBJ2-7; D may be TRBD2 (5 bases). The CDR3 covers 18 residues. Looked up from germline, CDR1 is SEHNR and CDR2 is FQNEAQ (reference sequence). Trimming pared 3 bases from V and 6 bases from J, leaving 27 bases between. DNA for the CDR3: TGTGCCAGCAGCTTTCGTGCCCCTTTGTGGAGAGGGCTAAGCGAGCAGTACTTC. As protein: CASSFRAPLWRGLSEQYF.

This clonotype was observed many times. The chain carries TRBV6-6 and TRBJ1-4; TRBD1 matches 12 bases. This CDR3 is 19 amino acids long. Unmatched junction bases numbered 15, after V lost 2 bases and J lost 8 bases. Germline loops: CDR1 MNHNY, CDR2 SVGAGI (reference sequence). This CDR3 is CASSYAPPGQGAKEEKLFF. Here the CDR3 DNA reads TGTGCCAGCAGTTACGCCCCTCCGGGACAGGGGGCGAAGGAAGAAAAACTGTTTTTT.

This clonotype was recorded at least ten times. The V gene is TRBV28, the J gene TRBJ2-7; 7 positions match TRBD2. From germline, CDR1 is MDHEN and CDR2 SYDVKM. The junction had 6 bases not matched to a gene; V was cut back by 7 bases and J by 3 bases. The CDR3 is 13 amino acids. In nucleotides, the CDR3 is TGTGCCAGCAACCCTGCGGGGGTCTACGAGCAGTACTTC. Its protein is CASNPAGVYEQYF.

With regard to this clonotype: A much larger clone is a single base away; this may be a read error. The rearrangement links TRBV28 to TRBJ2-5, with 9 bases that match TRBD1. The tail of the sequence fits TRBJ2-1 better, so the J call may be wrong. Germline CDR1 reads MDHEN; CDR2 reads SYDVKM. This CDR3 has 16 residues. For the CDR3, the DNA is TGTGCCAGCAGTTTCCAACAGGGGGCGTTTCAAGAGACCCAGTTCTTC. This codes for CASSFQQGAFQETQFF.

This clonotype was seen many times. J is TRBJ1-2 and V is TRBV28; possibly TRBD1 for D (5 bases). The V gene lost 3 bases and the J gene lost 0 bases, with 23 bases spanning the gap. Germline V lookup: CDR1 MDHEN, CDR2 SYDVKM. There are 19 residues in the CDR3. As DNA, the CDR3 is TGTGCCAGCAGTTTTCCATACTATGTCGACGGGACGACTAACTATGGCTACACCTTC. Its translation: CASSFPYYVDGTTNYGYTF.

The gene calls are TRBV11-2 and TRBJ2-3, with D possibly matching TRBD1 (6 bases). The CDR3 contains 15 residues. The ends were cut back, 1 base at V and 2 bases at J, with 10 bases in the middle. CDR1 SGHAT and CDR2 FQNNGV come from the germline V gene. The CDR3, as DNA: TGTGCCAGCAGCTTAGGGACAGCGGTCACAGATACGCAGTATTTT. Its protein product is CASSLGTAVTDTQYF.

In this sample, this clonotype turned up many times. The V gene is TRBV27, the J gene TRBJ2-7; 9 bases map to TRBD1. This CDR3 contains 14 residues. Germline-derived CDR1 and CDR2 are MNHEY and SMNVEV (reference sequence). Trimming cost V 4 bases and J 4 bases; bases outside gene matches: 5. CDR3 residues: CASSSTGGGYEQYF. The CDR3 DNA follows: TGTGCCAGCAGTTCCACAGGGGGCGGTTACGAGCAGTACTTC.

This clonotype has a count of ten or more. The rearrangement uses TRBV7-3 and TRBJ1-4; 10 nucleotides agree with TRBD1. The CDR3 totals 14 residues. The V and J ends lost 4 bases and 8 bases, in that order; junction bases with no gene match: 4. Germline V gene sequence: CDR1 SGHTA, CDR2 FQGTGA. CDR3 DNA sequence: TGTGCCAGCAGCTGGGACAGGGGCAGGGAAAAACTGTTTTTT. Amino acid sequence: CASSWDRGREKLFF.

This clonotype has at least ten counts. The chain employs TRBV5-1 and TRBJ2-7; D perhaps matches TRBD2 (6 bases). Trimming removed 4 bases from V and 3 bases from J, with 17 bases in between. Germline CDR1 reads SGHRS; CDR2 reads YFSETQ. The CDR3 runs 15 residues. CDR3 nucleotides: TGCGCCAGCAGCCAACGGGAGACCGGGGGCTACGAGCAGTACTTC. This gives the protein CASSQRETGGYEQYF. Drawing the rest from reference TRBV5-1 and TRBJ2-7, the complete variable domain is KAGVTQTPRYLIKTRGQQVTLSCSPISGHRSVSWYQQTPGQGLQFLFEYFSETQRNKGNFPGRFSGRQFSNSRSEMNVSTLELGDSALYLCASSQRETGGYEQYFGPGTRLTVT.

The rearrangement links TRBV7-6 to TRBJ2-1; D could derive from TRBD1 or TRBD2 (5 bases each). Trimming cost V 5 bases and J 9 bases, with 20 bases left between them. Germline V lookup: CDR1 SGHVS, CDR2 FNYEAQ. CDR3 size: 15 residues. CDR3 sequence (DNA): TGTGCCAGCAGCACTCGGGACCAAGCCCGCGGTGAGCAGTTCTTC. As protein: CASSTRDQARGEQFF.

Details on this clonotype: Germline is not matched at one junction end, which may reflect a read error. J is TRBJ1-4 and V is TRBV18; D is undetermined. Germline V gives CDR1 KGHSH, CDR2 LQKENI. The length of the CDR3 is 15 residues. The DNA of the CDR3 is TGTGCCAGCTCACCACGGGTCGGGAGTAATGAAAAACTGCTTTTT. Protein product: CASSPRVGSNEKLLF.

V usage is TRBV3-2 and J usage is TRBJ2-7. TRBV3-2 corresponds to a pseudogene. This CDR3 contains 15 residues. CDR3 sequence reads: CASSQIEASSYEQYF. CDR3 DNA sequence: TGTGCCAGCAGCCAAATCGAGGCCAGCTCCTACGAGCAGTACTTC.

In this sample, this clonotype turned up many times. This sequence joins TRBV7-3 and TRBJ1-1; D may be TRBD1 (5 bases). The V gene's germline CDR1 is SGHTA and CDR2 FQGTGA. V lost 4 bases and J lost 0, with 9 bases in between. CDR3 size: 14 residues. CDR3 DNA: TGTGCCAGCAGCTCTGGAGGGGTGAACACTGAAGCTTTCTTT. Its translation is CASSSGGVNTEAFF.

This clonotype was counted ten times or more. This chain joins TRBV28 and TRBJ2-7; 9 bases are a match to TRBD1. Germline CDR1 MDHEN, CDR2 SYDVKM. With 4 bases clipped from V and 6 bases from J, the junction kept 10 bases outside the gene matches. This CDR3 region has 15 residues. The CDR3 spells CASSSSGTGTSEQYF. The CDR3 DNA reads as TGTGCCAGCAGTTCCTCCGGGACAGGGACCAGCGAGCAGTACTTC. The full variable domain, completed using reference TRBV28 and TRBJ2-7, is DVKVTQSSRYLVKRTGEKVFLECVQDMDHENMFWYRQDPGLGLRLIYFSYDVKMKEKGDIPEGYSVSREKKERFSLILESASTNQTSMYLCASSSSGTGTSEQYFGPGTRLTVT.

This clonotype was seen at least ten times. The V and J genes are TRBV27 and TRBJ2-7; no clear D gene. The CDR3 sequence is 14 residues long. V was clipped by 0 bases and J by 3 bases, with 9 bases between them. CDR1 and CDR2 (germline): MNHEY, SMNVEV (reference sequence). The CDR3 sequence: CASSLSNGGYEQYF. The CDR3 nucleotides are TGTGCCAGCAGTTTATCGAATGGTGGCTACGAGCAGTACTTC.

This clonotype appeared a few times. Written as DNA, the CDR3 is TGTGCCAGCAGCCAAGACTCACAGGGTAGATATGGCTACACCTTC. Translated, it gives CASSQDSQGRYGYTF. The chain has TRBV3-1 and TRBJ1-2; possibly TRBD1 for D (6 bases). The length of the CDR3 is 15 residues. V dropped 0 bases and J dropped 5 bases, with 13 bases sitting between them. Germline lookup yields CDR1 LGHDT and CDR2 YNNKEL (reference sequence).

This clonotype came up many times. The chain couples TRBV2 to TRBJ2-3; no clear D gene. The CDR3 has 14 residues. The V gene lost 5 bases and the J gene lost 2 bases, with 11 bases spanning the gap. Per germline, CDR1 SNHLY and CDR2 FYNNEI. The CDR3 DNA sequence: TGTGCCAGCAGTAGAGAGAGTGTCACAGATACGCAGTATTTT. Translation gives CASSRESVTDTQYF.

This rearrangement joins TRBV6-1 to TRBJ2-1, with a weak D call TRBD2 (7 bases). Germline CDR1 and CDR2: MNHNS and SASEGT. There are 13 residues in the CDR3. Trimming left V 2 bases short and J 8 bases short, with 10 bases between. This CDR3 reads CASSERGGDEQFF. For the CDR3, the DNA is TGTGCCAGCAGTGAAAGGGGGGGAGATGAGCAGTTCTTC.

The chain uses TRBV20-1 and TRBJ2-2; D unclear. The V end was cut by 6 bases, the J end by 3 bases, with 5 bases between. This CDR3 spans 11 amino acids. Germline CDR1 DFQATT, CDR2 SNEGSKA (reference sequence). In nucleotides, the CDR3 is TGCAGTGCAGATGACACCGGGGAGCTGTTTTTT. It codes for CSADDTGELFF.

Comment on this clonotype: A much bigger clone sits one base away, suggesting this may be a read error. V gene TRBV20-1 combines with J gene TRBJ1-1, with D possibly matching TRBD1 (5 bases). CDR3 size: 12 residues. Germline V CDR1 and CDR2: DFQATT, SNEGSKA (reference sequence). The chain's CDR3 is CSAIRQNTGAFF. In nucleotides, the CDR3 is TGCAGTGCTATCCGACAGAACACTGGAGCTTTCTTT.

The chain recombines TRBV5-1 with TRBJ2-3; possible D gene TRBD2, 6 bases. The CDR3 covers 17 residues. Germline loops: CDR1 SGHRS, CDR2 YFSETQ. With 1 base removed from V and 2 bases from J, the gap between germline ends came to 17 bases. CDR3 nucleotides: TGCGCCAGCAGCTTGAGACTGAGGGAGCGGGCCACAGATACGCAGTATTTT. As protein: CASSLRLRERATDTQYF.

This clonotype was seen once. A much larger clone lies a single base off, so this may be a read error. The rearrangement joins TRBV11-2 to TRBJ2-3; D not certain. Germline lookup yields CDR1 SGHAT and CDR2 FQNNGV. The CDR3 runs to 12 residues. The V and J ends lost 7 bases and 1 base respectively, with 6 bases between them. CDR3 DNA: TGTGCCAGCACCTGGGGCACAGATACGCAGTATTTT. As protein: CASTWGTDTQYF. Drawing the rest from reference TRBV11-2 and TRBJ2-3, the complete variable domain is EAGVAQSPRYKIIEKRQSVAFWCNPISGHATLYWYQQILGQGPKLLIQFQNNGVVDDSQLPKDRFSAERLKGVDSTLKIQPAKLEDSAVYLCASTWGTDTQYFGPGTRLTVL.